This T cell receptor (beta chain) was obtained from a study of T cells in Graves' hyperthyroidism and ophthalmopathy. Study-wide points: Blood shared most expanded thyroid clonotypes above 0.001.

Uncontrolled infection, other autoimmune disease, pregnancy and lactation each barred patients from inclusion. CDR3 length equals 13 residues. Germline V lookup: CDR1 DFQATT, CDR2 SNEGSKA (reference sequence). Researchers amplified the TCR beta CDR3 regions from RNA transcripts. The study used the HTBI primer set for a first-round RT-PCR of the TCR CDR3. Each CDR3 protein is one row after TCRdb ran MiXCR on the multiplex PCR reads. The sample yields about 570,000 distinct CDR3 sequences, 35% to 55% seen once. Details on this clonotype: Its antigen is currently unknown. The junction departs from the called germline gene at one end, perhaps through a read error.

This sequence originates from an adult woman with Graves' disease, either hyperthyroidism or ophthalmopathy (not recorded which). This rearrangement joins TRBV20-1 to TRBJ2-6; possibly TRBD1 for D (6 bases). Sequences were obtained from peripheral blood or thyroid tissue (not recorded which). The CDR3 nucleotides are TGCAGTGCCGTATGGCCAGGGGCTAACGTCCTGACTTTC. Its translation: CSAVWPGANVLTF.